A selection of T cell receptor beta chains follows, all from one sample in a study of breast tumors, draining lymph nodes, adjacent tissues. TCRdb re-called the multiplex PCR reads with MiXCR, one entry per CDR3 protein. The table shows 130,000 or so distinct CDR3 sequences, with 20% to 25% occurring only once. The specimen sequenced was axillary lymph node tissue. The source is a female donor with breast cancer. Some clones in this sample may be carry-over from other donors' samples. Each CDR3 is given with its conserved first and last residue. Fields, in order: CDR3 protein, clone size, J gene, V gene. Size is omitted from some rows. Given values are once, few, many or a class for expanded clones.

CASSPGTGGRNIQYF | NA | TRBJ2-4 | TRBV4-1
CASTRTGGLDEQFF | NA | TRBJ2-1 | TRBV28
CACSRVTEAFF | NA | TRBJ1-1 | TRBV30
CASSQEGRGPGELFF | many | TRBJ2-2 | TRBV4-1
CASSLIRGSGNIQYF | NA | TRBJ2-4 | TRBV7-2
CSAQGGRETQYF | many | TRBJ2-5 | TRBV29-1
CASSQGQGSYEQYF | many | TRBJ2-7 | TRBV4-3
CASSLSRASEQFF | many | TRBJ2-1 | TRBV12-3/TRBV12-4
CAKGTLEWPAGRYEQYF | many | TRBJ2-7 | TRBV11-3
CSARGPGLGNEQFF | many | TRBJ2-1 | TRBV20-1
CASSEPGLEETQYF | many | TRBJ2-5 | TRBV9
CASSRQPGPPDTDTQYF | few | TRBJ2-3 | TRBV4-2
CSARARNQPQHF | many | TRBJ1-5 | TRBV20-1
CSVEVAGGPRNEQFF | many | TRBJ2-1 | TRBV29-1
CASSISPGPYEQYF | many | TRBJ2-7 | TRBV19
CASSPLGQGGVRLFF | many | TRBJ2-2 | TRBV27
CASSLVEGPNYEQYF | many | TRBJ2-7 | TRBV5-5
CSARTGVNEQFF | many | TRBJ2-1 | TRBV20-1
CATSDPLAGETQYF | many | TRBJ2-5 | TRBV24-1
CASSGPGTSGYNEQFF | many | TRBJ2-1 | TRBV2
CASSGFREGYEQYF | few | TRBJ2-7 | TRBV25-1
CAISATGAGNTEAFF | NA | TRBJ1-1 | TRBV10-3
CSARDRGPHYNEQFF | NA | TRBJ2-1 | TRBV20-1
CASKIQGWSPTDTQYF | many | TRBJ2-3 | TRBV5-1
CASSYSADHNEKLFF | many | TRBJ1-4 | TRBV6-5
CASSVNPDGFGYTF | many | TRBJ1-2 | TRBV9
CASALGQGSYEQYF | many | TRBJ2-7 | TRBV12-3/TRBV12-4